These 23 T cell receptor beta chains were all obtained from the same sample, sequenced in a study of blood T cells in healthy people across ages. Using a J-beta primer mix together with a sample-barcoded 5' primer, a second PCR was run for roughly 6 to 12 cycles. TCRdb itself ran the 5' RACE reads through MiXCR, one entry per CDR3 protein. The sample shows roughly 1,700,000 distinct CDR3 sequences, roughly 27% of them seen only once. The specimen sequenced was blood. The receptors were sampled from a woman aged 30 to 39 in good health.

Ten or more counts support this clonotype. The chain joins TRBV7-3 to TRBJ2-1, with 9 bases that match TRBD1. Germline CDR1 SGHTA, CDR2 FQGTGA. The V segment lost 5 bases and the J segment 5 bases; nucleotides outside the gene matches: 10. There are 16 residues in the CDR3. CDR3 residues: CASSNEDRGSHNEQFF. The CDR3 DNA follows: TGTGCCAGCAGCAACGAGGACAGGGGTTCCCACAATGAGCAGTTCTTC.

The chain is built from TRBV9 and TRBJ2-7; 11 nucleotides agree with TRBD2. From germline, CDR1 is SGDLS and CDR2 YYNGEE. V dropped 4 bases and J dropped 7; count of bases not matched to a gene: 16. The CDR3 consists of 17 residues. The CDR3 sequence is CASSPNAGTSGPGEQYF. For the CDR3, the DNA is TGTGCCAGCAGCCCAAACGCCGGGACTAGCGGTCCAGGGGAGCAGTACTTC.

The chain has TRBV5-6 and TRBJ2-3; 11 nucleotides align to TRBD2. J gave up 6 bases and V 2 bases, and 8 bases lay outside the gene matches. There are 16 residues in the CDR3. CDR1 and CDR2 (germline): SGHDT, YYEEEE. This CDR3 is CASSFSGGALGDTQYF. CDR3 nucleotides: TGTGCCAGCAGCTTTAGCGGGGGGGCCCTTGGGGATACGCAGTATTTT.

The V gene is TRBV27, the J gene TRBJ2-5, with 10 nucleotides matching TRBD2. Trimming removed 3 bases from V and 4 bases from J; junction bases left unmatched: 5. CDR3 length equals 15 residues. Per germline, CDR1 MNHEY and CDR2 SMNVEV (reference sequence). The CDR3 loop reads CASSFSGGLPETQYF. The CDR3 region has the DNA TGTGCCAGCAGTTTTAGCGGGGGGCTCCCAGAGACCCAGTACTTC.

This clonotype was detected many times. This chain connects TRBV6-5 to TRBJ2-7, with 8 bases fitting TRBD2. Germline CDR1 is MNHEY and CDR2 is SVGAGI. V trimming: 6 bases; J trimming: 7 bases; junction bases outside the gene matches: 8. This CDR3 has 13 residues. The DNA for the CDR3 is TGTGCCAGCAGCCGGGGGGGGCTTACGGAGCAGTACTTC. The encoded protein is CASSRGGLTEQYF.

This clonotype was counted ten times or more. The chain is built from TRBV20-1 and TRBJ2-7; D unclear. Trimming took 5 bases from V and 1 from J, leaving 9 bases between them. This CDR3 comprises 12 residues. The V gene's germline CDR1 is DFQATT and CDR2 SNEGSKA (reference sequence). CDR3: CSAAEFSYEQYF. The DNA for the CDR3 is TGCAGTGCTGCGGAATTTTCCTACGAGCAGTACTTC.

This clonotype was recorded a few times. The chain uses TRBV18 and TRBJ1-5; D is unresolved. The V end was cut by 2 bases, the J end by 6 bases, with 8 bases between. The CDR3 contains 13 residues. Germline V gives CDR1 KGHSH, CDR2 LQKENI. The CDR3 here is CASSPEEGQPQHF. In DNA form, the CDR3 reads TGTGCCAGCTCACCAGAAGAGGGTCAGCCCCAGCATTTT.

The chain is built from TRBV20-1 and TRBJ1-5; 9 bases are a match to TRBD1. The germline V gene has CDR1 DFQATT and CDR2 SNEGSKA (reference sequence). The CDR3 length is 16 residues. V was clipped by 0 bases and J by 4 bases; unmatched bases: 7. The CDR3 DNA sequence: TGCAGTGCTAGAGATGTAGGACAGGGGTTGAATCAGCCCCAGCATTTT. This gives the protein CSARDVGQGLNQPQHF.

This sequence joins TRBV7-2 and TRBJ2-7, with D perhaps matching TRBD2 (6 bases). TRBJ2-5 matches the DNA end more closely, so the J call is doubtful. Germline values: CDR1 SGHTA, CDR2 FQGNSA. The CDR3 runs 15 residues. The CDR3 nucleotides are TGTACCAGCAACTTTGATCCCGGGGGAGGAGAGACCCAGTACTTC. Its translation: CTSNFDPGGGETQYF.

This CDR3 is CAITYSMIYNEQFF. CDR3 DNA sequence: TGTGCCATCACCTACTCCATGATATACAATGAGCAGTTCTTC. The chain is built from TRBV10-3 and TRBJ2-1; D is uncertain. V lost 7 bases and J lost 4, with 14 bases in between. Germline CDR1 reads ENHRY; CDR2 reads SYGVKD. This CDR3 region has 14 residues.

The rearrangement uses TRBV6-5 and TRBJ2-5; TRBD1 aligns across 8 bases. With V trimmed by 5 bases and J by 6 bases, 11 bases remained unmatched. The germline V gene has CDR1 MNHEY and CDR2 SVGAGI. CDR3 length: 15 residues. The CDR3 loop is CASSRRGQEKKTQYF. Written as DNA, the CDR3 is TGTGCCAGCAGTAGGCGGGGACAGGAGAAAAAGACCCAGTACTTC.

The CDR3 region is CASSPDRGLKTYSGANVLTF. CDR3 DNA sequence: TGTGCCAGCTCGCCGGACAGGGGGCTCAAAACTTACTCTGGGGCCAACGTCCTGACTTTC. This chain uses TRBV12-3 or TRBV12-4 with TRBJ2-6; TRBD1 aligns across 11 bases. J gave up 0 bases and V 8 bases, and 15 bases lay outside the gene matches. The CDR3 consists of 20 residues.

Notes on this clonotype: This clone may be a read error of a much larger clone one base away. V gene TRBV7-2 combines with J gene TRBJ2-1; 9 nucleotides agree with TRBD2. The CDR3 loop spans 15 amino acids. Germline lookup yields CDR1 SGHTA and CDR2 FQGNSA. CDR3: CASSISGSSYSEQFF. The CDR3 region has the DNA TGTGCCAGCAGCATTAGCGGGAGTTCCTACAGTGAGCAGTTCTTC.

In nucleotides, the CDR3 is TGTGCCAGCAGCCTAAGGACACGCGGAGCTTTCTTT. Its protein product is CASSLRTRGAFF. The chain couples TRBV28 to TRBJ1-1, with D possibly being TRBD1 (5 bases). This CDR3 region has 12 residues. With 6 bases removed from V and 10 bases from J, the gap between germline ends came to 15 bases. The germline CDR1 and CDR2 sequences are MDHEN and SYDVKM.

The genes are TRBV12-3 or TRBV12-4 and TRBJ2-2, with D perhaps TRBD1 (5 bases). This CDR3 region has 14 residues. V lost 7 bases to trimming and J lost 6 bases, with 15 bases between them. This CDR3 reads CASTRPTVSGELFF. DNA of the CDR3: TGTGCCAGCACCCGACCGACAGTCTCCGGGGAGCTGTTTTTT.

This clonotype turned up a few times. The chain combines TRBV6-5 with TRBJ2-1; TRBD1 aligns across 9 bases. The CDR3 is made up of 16 amino acids. V lost 5 bases to trimming and J lost 4 bases; unmatched junction nucleotides: 9. CDR1 MNHEY and CDR2 SVGAGI come from the germline V gene. The CDR3 DNA is TGTGCCAGCAGTGGCTCGGGACAGGGATGGTACAATGAGCAGTTCTTC. It yields the protein CASSGSGQGWYNEQFF.

As regards this clonotype: One base away lies a much larger clone, so this may be a sequencing read error. J is TRBJ2-1 and V is TRBV12-3 or TRBV12-4, with a possible D match to TRBD2 (6 bases). Trimming removed 5 bases from V and 12 bases from J, with 17 bases in between. CDR3 size: 13 residues. CDR3 bases: TGTGCCAGCAGTCCTACCGGGGGAGGTGTGCAGTTCTTC. This translates into CASSPTGGGVQFF.

A word on this clonotype: One end of the junction does not line up with germline, which may come from a read error. The J gene is TRBJ2-5, the V gene TRBV7-2; a possible D gene is TRBD2 (5 bases). This CDR3 contains 14 residues. Per germline, CDR1 SGHTA and CDR2 FQGNSA. The CDR3 DNA reads TGTGCCAGCAGCTTAGCGGGAGTGCGAGAGGCCCAGTACTTC. Protein sequence: CASSLAGVREAQYF.

This chain uses TRBV5-1 with TRBJ1-1; 7 bases match TRBD1. V lost 6 bases, J lost 5 bases, and 13 bases stayed unmatched. The CDR3 consists of 15 residues. CDR1 and CDR2 from the germline V gene are SGHRS and YFSETQ. The CDR3 bases are TGCGCCAGCACCGGTTCACAGGGGCCGTCAACTGAAGCTTTCTTT. Its translation is CASTGSQGPSTEAFF.

The gene calls are TRBV7-2 and TRBJ2-3; D is uncertain. Trimming took off 1 base at V and 7 bases at J, with 12 bases between the two ends. The V gene's germline CDR1 is SGHTA and CDR2 FQGNSA. CDR3 length equals 14 residues. CDR3 coding DNA: TGTGCCAGCAGCTTAGAGTCGCGCCGGAATACGCAGTATTTT. Translated: CASSLESRRNTQYF.

The genes are TRBV7-2 and TRBJ2-2; D ambiguous. The germline V and J ends were trimmed by 1 base and 3 bases, with 6 bases remaining between them. The germline V gene has CDR1 SGHTA and CDR2 FQGNSA. This CDR3 comprises 14 residues. CDR3 amino acids: CASSLVDDTGELFF. DNA for the CDR3: TGTGCCAGCAGCTTAGTCGACGACACCGGGGAGCTGTTTTTT.

The chain is built from TRBV14 and TRBJ2-1, with D unresolved. The CDR3 length is 13 residues. Germline CDR1 is SGHDN and CDR2 is FVKESK. V lost 2 bases and J lost 9, with 11 bases in between. CDR3 bases: TGTGCCAGCAGCCAACTTATAGGTTTTGAGCAGTTCTTC. Residues: CASSQLIGFEQFF.

This clonotype has more than one count but fewer than ten. The V gene is TRBV12-3 or TRBV12-4, the J gene TRBJ2-5, with D tentatively TRBD1 (6 bases). Trimming cost V 1 base and J 5 bases, with 14 bases left between them. This CDR3 is 15 amino acids long. The CDR3: CASSLGGRRPETQYF. The CDR3 DNA reads TGTGCCAGCAGTTTAGGGGGGCGCAGGCCCGAGACCCAGTACTTC.